The 3 T cell receptor beta chains presented below share a single source sample, sequenced in a study of OX40 agonist ivuxolimab in advanced cancers. Measured with immunoSEQ multiplex PCR; TCRdb has only the in-frame clones, and not every one. This sample has about 100,000 clones, with 85% to 90% found just once. Sample: CD4+ or CD8+ T cells sorted from blood, taken in a trial of the OX40 agonist ivuxolimab. The receptors here all came from an adult with an advanced solid tumor such as melanoma, head and neck, liver or kidney cancer.

The chain is built from TRBV6-5 and TRBJ1-1; perhaps TRBD1 as D (5 bases). This CDR3 region has 15 residues. The V gene's germline CDR1 is MNHEY and CDR2 SVGAGI. Trimming shortened V by 6 bases and J by 0 bases, and 14 bases separated the two germline ends. DNA for the CDR3: TGTGCCAGCAGACCTAGGGGAAGGATGAACACTGAAGCTTTCTTT. Encoded protein: CASRPRGRMNTEAFF.

This chain links TRBV10-3 with TRBJ2-1; a possible D gene is TRBD2 (5 bases). V was shortened by 4 bases and J by 0 bases, with 13 bases between the two germline ends. CDR1 is ENHRY and CDR2 is SYGVKD in the germline V gene. This CDR3 spans 16 amino acids. CDR3 DNA sequence: TGTGCCATCAGTGGTCGGCTAGCTGGCTCCTACAATGAGCAGTTCTTC. It yields the protein CAISGRLAGSYNEQFF.

The rearrangement links TRBV15 to TRBJ2-1; D is perhaps TRBD2 (7 bases). Germline loops: CDR1 LNHNV, CDR2 YYDKDF (reference sequence). CDR3 length: 14 amino acids. The V and J ends lost 7 bases and 8 bases respectively, with 18 bases between them. CDR3 protein: CATTRGGGTHEQFF. The CDR3 nucleotides are TGTGCCACCACCCGAGGGGGGGGCACCCATGAGCAGTTCTTC.